This TCR beta chain emerged from a study of T cells in Graves' hyperthyroidism and ophthalmopathy. For the study at large: The authors collected peripheral blood at initial diagnosis, before any treatment.

The CDR3 is 17 residues long. Between the trimmed V and J ends, which lost 7 bases and 2 bases, there was a span of 21 bases. Germline assignment: CDR1 ENHRY and CDR2 SYGVKD. RNA transcripts provided the source from which TCR beta CDR3 regions were amplified. Primed by the HTBI set, a first-round RT-PCR was run on the TCR CDR3. TCRdb re-derived calls from the multiplex PCR reads in MiXCR, one entry per CDR3 protein. This sample has about 560,000 distinct CDR3 sequences, with over 15% found just once. This TCR derives from a young woman with Graves' hyperthyroidism. The sample consisted of blood. This rearrangement joins TRBV10-3 to TRBJ1-5; weak D call: TRBD1 (5 bases). CDR3 coding DNA: TGTGCCATCACTGGGGCGAGGACGGAAGAGGGCAATCAGCCCCAGCATTTT. This codes for CAITGARTEEGNQPQHF.